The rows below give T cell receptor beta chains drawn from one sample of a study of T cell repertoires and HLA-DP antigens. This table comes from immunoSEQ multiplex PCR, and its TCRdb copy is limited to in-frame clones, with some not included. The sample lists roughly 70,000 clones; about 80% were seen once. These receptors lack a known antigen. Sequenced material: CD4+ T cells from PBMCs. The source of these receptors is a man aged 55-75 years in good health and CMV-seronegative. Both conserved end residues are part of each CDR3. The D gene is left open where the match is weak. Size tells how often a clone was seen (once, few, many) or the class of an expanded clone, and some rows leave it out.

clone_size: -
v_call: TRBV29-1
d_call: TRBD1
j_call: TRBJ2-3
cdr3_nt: TGCAGCGTCGCCGGGACAGCTTACACAGATACGCAGTATTTT
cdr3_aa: CSVAGTAYTDTQYF

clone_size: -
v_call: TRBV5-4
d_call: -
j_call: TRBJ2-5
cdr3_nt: TGTGCCAGCAGCTTGGGAGGGGGTAGTATCCAAGAGACCCAGTACTTC
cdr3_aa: CASSLGGGSIQETQYF

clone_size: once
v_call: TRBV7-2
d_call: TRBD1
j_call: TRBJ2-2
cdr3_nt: TGTGCCAGCAGCTCCCGTGGGACAGATTTCACCGGGGAGCTGTTTTTT
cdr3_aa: CASSSRGTDFTGELFF

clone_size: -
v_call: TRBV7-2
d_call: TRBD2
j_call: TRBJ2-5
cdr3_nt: TGTGCCAGCAGCTTGAGACTAGCGGGAGCCCAAGAGACCCAGTACTTC
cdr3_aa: CASSLRLAGAQETQYF

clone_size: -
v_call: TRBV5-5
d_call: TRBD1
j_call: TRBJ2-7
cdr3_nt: TGTGCCAGCAGCTTGACTGGGACAGCCTACGAGCAGTACTTC
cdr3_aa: CASSLTGTAYEQYF

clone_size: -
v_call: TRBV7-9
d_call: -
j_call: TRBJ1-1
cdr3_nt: TGTGCCAGCAGCTTTGGGGGTTATGTGACTGAAGCTTTCTTT
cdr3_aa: CASSFGGYVTEAFF

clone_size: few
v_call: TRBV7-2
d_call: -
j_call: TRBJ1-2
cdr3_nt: TGTGCCAGCAGCTCGTCCCGGGCCTCTAACTATGGCTACACCTTC
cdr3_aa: CASSSSRASNYGYTF

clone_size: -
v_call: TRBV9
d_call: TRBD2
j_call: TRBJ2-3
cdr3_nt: TGTGCCAGCAGCCAGCGGGGGTTGGGCACAGATACGCAGTATTTT
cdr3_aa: CASSQRGLGTDTQYF

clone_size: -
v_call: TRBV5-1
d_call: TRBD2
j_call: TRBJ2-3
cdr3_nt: TGCGCCAGCAGCCCGCGAGCTAGCGGGAGTAGCACAGATACGCAGTATTTT
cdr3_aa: CASSPRASGSSTDTQYF

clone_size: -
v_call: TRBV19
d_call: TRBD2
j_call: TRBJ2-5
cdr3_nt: TGTGCCAGTAGTATAGATCCCAGCGGGGGGTCTCAGGAGACCCAGTACTTC
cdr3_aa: CASSIDPSGGSQETQYF

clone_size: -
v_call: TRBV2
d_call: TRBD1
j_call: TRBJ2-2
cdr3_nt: TGTGCCAGCAGCCGGGACAGGGGTTATGCGGAGCTGTTTTTT
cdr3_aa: CASSRDRGYAELFF

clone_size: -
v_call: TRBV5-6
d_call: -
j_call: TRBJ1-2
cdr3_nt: TGTGCCAGCAGCTTGGGAGGATCTTCTGCGGGCTATGGCTACACCTTC
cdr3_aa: CASSLGGSSAGYGYTF

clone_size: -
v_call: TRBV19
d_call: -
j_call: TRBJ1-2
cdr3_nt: TGTGCCAGTAGTATAGCCGGGGGTTGGGGCTACACCTTC
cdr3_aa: CASSIAGGWGYTF

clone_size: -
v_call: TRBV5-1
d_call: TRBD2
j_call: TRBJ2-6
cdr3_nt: TGCGCCAGCAGTTGGGAGGGCTCTGGGGCCAACGTCCTGACTTTC
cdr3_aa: CASSWEGSGANVLTF

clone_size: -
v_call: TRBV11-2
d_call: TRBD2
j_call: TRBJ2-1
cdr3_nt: TGTGCCAGCAGCTCCGGGGGAGGCGGGAGGGCCCTCAATGAGCAGTTCTTC
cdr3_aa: CASSSGGGGRALNEQFF

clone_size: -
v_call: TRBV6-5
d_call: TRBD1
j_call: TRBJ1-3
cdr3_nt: TGTGCCAGCAGTTCCGAGACAGGGCATGGAAACACCATATATTTT
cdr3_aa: CASSSETGHGNTIYF

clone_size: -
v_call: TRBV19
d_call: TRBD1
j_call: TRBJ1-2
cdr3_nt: TGTGCCATTAGGGAACCCGGGACAGGCGCCGGTGGCTACACCTTC
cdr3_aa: CAIREPGTGAGGYTF